The 5 T cell receptor beta chains below come from one sample, sequenced in a study of T cell responses to AZD1222 COVID-19 vaccine. The assay was immunoSEQ multiplex PCR, and TCRdb's table has in-frame clones only and misses some. The table lists approximately 91,000 clones, about 91% of them singletons. Specimen: peripheral blood, collected 28 days after the second AZD1222 dose. These receptors were taken from an adult who received the AZD1222 COVID-19 vaccine.

The chain links TRBV2 to TRBJ1-6; tentative D call: TRBD1 (5 bases). V was clipped by 8 bases and J by 15 bases, with 14 bases between them. Germline CDR1 and CDR2: SNHLY and FYNNEI. The CDR3 consists of 11 residues. CDR3 protein: CASGNLGLLHF. The CDR3, as DNA: TGTGCCAGCGGCAACCTGGGGCTCCTCCACTTT. Full variable domain (remainder filled in from reference TRBV2 and TRBJ1-6): EPEVTQTPSHQVTQMGQEVILRCVPISNHLYFYWYRQILGQKVEFLVSFYNNEISEKSEIFDDQFSVERPDGSNFTLKIRSTKLEDSAMYFCASGNLGLLHFGNGTRLTVT.

The chain couples TRBV29-1 to TRBJ2-7; D tentatively reads TRBD1 or TRBD2 (5 bases each). The CDR3 covers 10 residues. Germline CDR1 SQVTM, CDR2 ANQGSEA. Trimming removed 8 bases from V and 13 bases from J, with 18 bases in between. The CDR3 coding sequence is TGCAGCATTAAGTCCGGGACGGAATACTTC. Amino acid sequence: CSIKSGTEYF.

To note about this clone: Other DNA sequences in this specimen translate into the identical CDR3. This chain connects TRBV5-1 to TRBJ2-1; TRBD1 might be the D (6 bases). The germline V gene encodes CDR1 SGHRS and CDR2 YFSETQ. This CDR3 spans 15 amino acids. Trimming removed 1 base at V and 1 base at J, with 9 bases between. CDR3 nucleotides: TGCGCCAGCAGCTTGTCAGGGGAGTCCTACAATGAGCAGTTCTTC. Protein: CASSLSGESYNEQFF. The full variable domain, its missing parts supplied by reference TRBV5-1 and TRBJ2-1, is KAGVTQTPRYLIKTRGQQVTLSCSPISGHRSVSWYQQTPGQGLQFLFEYFSETQRNKGNFPGRFSGRQFSNSRSEMNVSTLELGDSALYLCASSLSGESYNEQFFGPGTRLTVL.

The chain combines TRBV5-1 with TRBJ2-3; D is unresolved. From germline, CDR1 is SGHRS and CDR2 YFSETQ. The V gene lost 0 bases and the J gene lost 2 bases, with 10 bases spanning the gap. This CDR3 comprises 15 residues. CDR3 amino acids: CASSLGKAPTDTQYF. In DNA, the CDR3 is TGCGCCAGCAGCTTGGGAAAGGCACCCACAGATACGCAGTATTTT.

The chain carries TRBV5-4 and TRBJ2-5; D may be TRBD2 (5 bases). V was pared by 3 bases and J by 4 bases, with 25 bases between. Germline V gene lookup returns CDR1 SGHNT and CDR2 YYREEE (reference sequence). CDR3 length equals 18 residues. CDR3 residues: CASSSPLATPKGLETQYF. CDR3 coding DNA: TGTGCCAGCAGCTCCCCTTTAGCGACCCCAAAAGGGTTAGAGACCCAGTACTTC.